This passage covers 30 T cell receptor beta chains from one sample sequenced in a study of T cells after yellow fever vaccination. TCRdb processed the 5' RACE reads anew with MiXCR; each CDR3 protein has one entry. This sample has about 310,000 distinct CDR3 sequences, with roughly 3.5% found just once. The sequences come from PBMCs, collected on the day of the yellow fever booster vaccination. The source of these receptors is a man younger than 30 who received the YFV17D yellow fever vaccine.

This clonotype was seen many times. The rearrangement links TRBV5-1 to TRBJ2-7; 10 bases fit TRBD1. J was trimmed by 4 bases and V by 5 bases; bases with no gene match: 3. This CDR3 spans 13 amino acids. Germline CDR1 is SGHRS and CDR2 is YFSETQ. The DNA for the CDR3 is TGCGCCAGCAGTCGGGACAGGGGTTACGAGCAGTACTTC. Residues: CASSRDRGYEQYF.

The table lists this clonotype with a few counts. This chain connects TRBV20-1 to TRBJ1-2, with D perhaps matching TRBD1 (6 bases). CDR1 DFQATT and CDR2 SNEGSKA come from the germline V gene (reference sequence). V lost 2 bases to trimming and J lost 5 bases, with 12 bases between them. This CDR3 is built from 13 residues. The CDR3, as DNA: TGCAGTGCTAGAACGGGGGCGCAATATGGCTACACCTTC. Protein product: CSARTGAQYGYTF.

At least ten counts were recorded for this clonotype. The chain recombines TRBV3-1 with TRBJ1-1; D gene ambiguous. Trimming pared 4 bases from V and 1 base from J, leaving 10 bases between. CDR3 size: 14 residues. Germline V gene lookup returns CDR1 LGHDT and CDR2 YNNKEL (reference sequence). The CDR3 DNA is TGTGCCAGCAGCCTAATTACCCAGAACACTGAAGCTTTCTTT. It is translated as CASSLITQNTEAFF.

At least ten counts were recorded for this clonotype. The rearrangement links TRBV5-8 to TRBJ2-7; TRBD1 matches at 7 bases. This CDR3 has 14 residues. V dropped 4 bases and J dropped 6; count of bases not matched to a gene: 10. Germline V gene lookup returns CDR1 SGHTS and CDR2 YDEGEE. The DNA of the CDR3 is TGTGCCAGCAGCGGCGGACAGGCACTAAGCGAGCAGTACTTC. Translating it yields CASSGGQALSEQYF.

In this sample, this clonotype turned up many times. The chain recombines TRBV5-1 with TRBJ2-1; 7 nucleotides align to TRBD1. The CDR3 runs to 14 residues. The ends lost 8 bases at V and 9 bases at J; junction bases unmatched: 14. Germline V gene lookup returns CDR1 SGHRS and CDR2 YFSETQ. CDR3 loop: CASSIRQGIGEQFF. CDR3 DNA sequence: TGCGCCAGTAGTATAAGACAGGGAATAGGTGAGCAGTTCTTC.

V gene TRBV11-3 combines with J gene TRBJ2-2; D not certain. V lost 5 bases and J lost 1, with 11 bases in between. CDR3 size: 15 residues. Germline lookup yields CDR1 SGHNT and CDR2 YENEEA. The CDR3 coding sequence is TGTGCCAGCAGCCCTACCGACCGGAACACCGGGGAGCTGTTTTTT. It is translated as CASSPTDRNTGELFF.

In its sample, this clonotype was seen a few times. V is TRBV18 and J is TRBJ2-1; D remains ambiguous. The length of the CDR3 is 14 residues. Germline V gene lookup returns CDR1 KGHSH and CDR2 LQKENI. Between the trimmed V and J ends, which lost 6 bases and 0 bases, there was a span of 9 bases. CDR3 DNA sequence: TGTGCCAGCTCGCGGCCGAGCTCCTACAATGAGCAGTTCTTC. It codes for CASSRPSSYNEQFF.

This clonotype was observed at least ten times. This chain links TRBV6-5 with TRBJ1-1, with D perhaps matching TRBD1 (6 bases). The germline V gene encodes CDR1 MNHEY and CDR2 SVGAGI. CDR3 length: 11 amino acids. Trimming removed 9 bases at V and 11 bases at J, with 16 bases between. In nucleotides, the CDR3 is TGTGCCAGTCTTAGAGGGGGGGACGCTTTCTTT. It yields the protein CASLRGGDAFF.

This chain connects TRBV6-5 to TRBJ1-1; maybe TRBD1 (6 bases). The germline V gene encodes CDR1 MNHEY and CDR2 SVGAGI. V dropped 6 bases and J dropped 3 bases, with 11 bases sitting between them. The CDR3 contains 13 residues. In DNA, the CDR3 is TGTGCCAGCAGAAGGCCAGGGGACACTGAAGCTTTCTTT. It encodes CASRRPGDTEAFF.

This clonotype was seen repeatedly, ten times or more. V usage is TRBV5-6 and J usage is TRBJ2-1; D assignment may be TRBD1 or TRBD2 (5 bases each). V shed 0 bases and J shed 8 bases, with 9 bases lying between them. The CDR3 runs 13 residues. Germline CDR1 and CDR2: SGHDT and YYEEEE. The CDR3, as DNA: TGTGCCAGCAGCTTGGTTGGGGGTGATGAGCAGTTCTTC. Translation: CASSLVGGDEQFF.

This clonotype was observed many times. The chain couples TRBV29-1 to TRBJ2-2, with TRBD1 identical over 12 bases. V lost 1 base and J lost 8; bases outside the gene matches: 8. Germline loops: CDR1 SQVTM, CDR2 ANQGSEA. This CDR3 spans 16 amino acids. CDR3 protein: CSVEGLRDRGRGELFF. CDR3 in DNA: TGCAGCGTTGAAGGCCTTAGGGACAGGGGGCGAGGGGAGCTGTTTTTT.

This clonotype appeared a few times. This sequence joins TRBV13 and TRBJ2-3, with D unresolved. Germline V gives CDR1 PRHDT, CDR2 FYEKMQ (reference sequence). This CDR3 comprises 18 residues. V dropped 1 base and J dropped 0 bases, with 17 bases sitting between them. The CDR3 is CASSLVVLYGPSTDTQYF. As DNA, the CDR3 is TGTGCCAGCAGCTTAGTGGTGCTGTACGGACCAAGCACAGATACGCAGTATTTT.

Concerning this clonotype: A junction end diverges from the germline sequence, so it may reflect a read error. This chain links TRBV7-7 with TRBJ2-5, with 12 bases identical to TRBD2. Looked up from germline, CDR1 is SSHAT and CDR2 is FNYEAQ (reference sequence). This CDR3 spans 15 amino acids. This chain's CDR3 is CASSRLAGARETQYF. The CDR3 bases are TGTGCTAGCAGCCGACTAGCGGGGGCACGGGAGACCCAGTACTTC.

The sample holds a few counts of this clonotype. J is TRBJ1-6 and V is TRBV29-1; no clear D. V was trimmed by 6 bases and J by 0 bases, leaving 12 bases between them. CDR1 SQVTM and CDR2 ANQGSEA come from the germline V gene. The CDR3 spans 15 residues. The CDR3 DNA follows: TGCAGCGTACCCGGGTCCTGCTCCTATAATTCACCCCTCCACTTT. It yields the protein CSVPGSCSYNSPLHF.

This clonotype was seen ten or more times. The chain carries TRBV14 and TRBJ2-1, with D hard to call. CDR1 SGHDN and CDR2 FVKESK come from the germline V gene. The CDR3 covers 17 residues. Trimming took off 0 bases at V and 4 bases at J, with 16 bases between the two ends. The DNA of the CDR3 is TGTGCCAGCAGCCAAGAATTCCCGCGGCGAGGTTACAATGAGCAGTTCTTC. Translating gives CASSQEFPRRGYNEQFF.

V and J are TRBV5-4 and TRBJ2-2, with 8 bases lining up with TRBD1. The CDR3 loop spans 16 amino acids. Germline trimming cut 4 bases from V and 2 bases from J; bases unmatched to any gene: 7. Germline CDR1 SGHNT, CDR2 YYREEE (reference sequence). DNA for the CDR3: TGTGCCAGCAGCCGAGACAGGGGCGGCAACACCGGGGAGCTGTTTTTT. Translating gives CASSRDRGGNTGELFF.

This clonotype was detected ten times or more. The rearrangement links TRBV7-2 to TRBJ2-1; TRBD2 matches at 8 bases. The trim removed 1 base at V and 2 bases at J, leaving 1 base unmatched. This CDR3 has 15 residues. Germline V lookup: CDR1 SGHTA, CDR2 FQGNSA. This CDR3 is CASSLERGTYNEQFF. The CDR3 DNA reads TGTGCCAGCAGCTTAGAGCGGGGGACCTACAATGAGCAGTTCTTC.

The table lists this clonotype with many counts. V gene TRBV12-3 or TRBV12-4 combines with J gene TRBJ2-7, with 8 bases matching TRBD1. The CDR3 sequence is 16 residues long. With V trimmed by 2 bases and J by 0 bases, 6 bases remained unmatched. The CDR3 DNA reads as TGTGCCAGCAGTTTATGGGGACAGGAGAACTCCTACGAGCAGTACTTC. It yields the protein CASSLWGQENSYEQYF.

The chain has TRBV6-6 and TRBJ1-2; no clear D. The CDR3 totals 13 residues. Trimming left V 5 bases short and J 2 bases short, with 9 bases between. CDR1 is MNHNY and CDR2 is SVGAGI in the germline V gene (reference sequence). The CDR3: CASSPSINYGYTF. CDR3 DNA: TGTGCCAGCAGTCCGTCAATAAACTATGGCTACACCTTC.

This clonotype was recorded at least ten times. V and J are TRBV5-5 and TRBJ1-6; the match to TRBD1 covers 7 bases. The germline CDR1 and CDR2 sequences are SGHKS and YYEKEE (reference sequence). Unmatched junction bases numbered 12, after V lost 2 bases and J lost 7 bases. The CDR3 extends over 17 amino acids. CDR3 loop: CASSFGFDRVMNSPLHF. CDR3 DNA sequence: TGTGCCAGCAGCTTCGGATTCGACAGGGTGATGAATTCACCCCTCCACTTT.

The rearrangement uses TRBV24-1 and TRBJ2-2; the D is unclear. Deletions cut 5 bases from V and 6 bases from J, with 9 bases between. Germline CDR1 and CDR2: KGHDR and SFDVKD. The CDR3 spans 13 residues. The CDR3, as DNA: TGTGCCACCAGTGGGTCTGGGGCCGGGGAGCTGTTTTTT. Translated: CATSGSGAGELFF.

This clonotype was counted ten times or more. The V gene is TRBV5-1, the J gene TRBJ2-1; D call uncertain. Germline V gene sequence: CDR1 SGHRS, CDR2 YFSETQ. Trimming left V 0 bases short and J 7 bases short, with 11 bases between. This CDR3 region has 14 residues. CDR3 sequence reads: CASSLAPQANEQFF. CDR3 DNA sequence: TGCGCCAGCAGCTTGGCCCCCCAGGCAAATGAGCAGTTCTTC.

This clonotype was seen repeatedly, ten times or more. The chain has TRBV14 and TRBJ2-3; D is possibly TRBD2 (5 bases). CDR1 SGHDN and CDR2 FVKESK come from the germline V gene. CDR3 length: 13 residues. The V end was cut by 0 bases, the J end by 10 bases, with 11 bases between. CDR3 sequence: CASSQDWTGSQYF. CDR3 sequence (DNA): TGTGCCAGCAGCCAAGATTGGACGGGATCGCAGTATTTT. The full variable domain, in which reference TRBV14 and TRBJ2-3 provide the parts outside the CDR3, is EAGVTQFPSHSVIEKGQTVTLRCDPISGHDNLYWYRRVMGKEIKFLLHFVKESKQDESGMPNNRFLAERTGGTYSTLKVQPAELEDSGVYFCASSQDWTGSQYFGPGTRLTVL.

The chain carries TRBV18 and TRBJ2-3; 10 positions match TRBD2. V shed 10 bases, J shed 2 bases, and the junction held 12 bases outside the gene matches. This CDR3 spans 16 amino acids. The germline gives CDR1 KGHSH, CDR2 LQKENI. The DNA for the CDR3 is TGTGCCACCAGACAAGGGCTAGCGGGGGCCACAGATACGCAGTATTTT. As protein: CATRQGLAGATDTQYF.

Of note for this clonotype: The junction shows a germline mismatch at one end, possibly a read error. This chain connects TRBV24-1 to TRBJ1-1; possibly TRBD1 for D (5 bases). Germline V gene lookup returns CDR1 KGHDR and CDR2 SFDVKD. The CDR3 totals 14 residues. The CDR3 DNA reads as TGTGCCACCAGGGGCACCGGGGGGAACACTGTAGCTTTCTTT. Translating it yields CATRGTGGNTVAFF.

This clonotype has a handful of counts. The chain is built from TRBV24-1 and TRBJ2-2; no clear D gene. The ends were cut back, 3 bases at V and 4 bases at J, with 5 bases in the middle. From germline, CDR1 is KGHDR and CDR2 SFDVKD. The CDR3 runs 13 residues. The CDR3 nucleotides read TGTGCCACCAGTGATCCTTCCACCGGGGAGCTGTTTTTT. Its protein product is CATSDPSTGELFF.

There are many counts of this clonotype. V is TRBV7-6 and J is TRBJ2-2; 8 bases map to TRBD1. This CDR3 has 15 amino acids. CDR1 is SGHVS, CDR2 FNYEAQ, per germline. After removal of 6 bases from V and 3 bases from J, the junction contained 6 bases not matched to a gene. The CDR3 DNA reads as TGTGCCAGCAGATCCGGACAGGGCTACACCGGGGAGCTGTTTTTT. Amino acid sequence: CASRSGQGYTGELFF.

This clonotype has at least ten counts. The chain links TRBV7-2 to TRBJ2-5; 8 positions agree with TRBD2. Unmatched junction bases numbered 4, after V lost 2 bases and J lost 5 bases. The V gene's germline CDR1 is SGHTA and CDR2 FQGNSA. The CDR3 contains 14 residues. The CDR3 is CASSLTGGAETQYF. In nucleotides, the CDR3 is TGTGCCAGCAGCTTAACGGGGGGGGCGGAGACCCAGTACTTC.

The sample holds a few counts of this clonotype. CDR3 protein: CASSPGSSSTDTQYF. The CDR3 region has the DNA TGTGCCAGCTCACCCGGGAGCTCCAGCACAGATACGCAGTATTTT. This chain connects TRBV18 to TRBJ2-3, with D tentatively TRBD2 (6 bases). The CDR3 runs 15 residues. Trimming shortened V by 3 bases and J by 0 bases, and 10 bases separated the two germline ends. The germline V gene encodes CDR1 KGHSH and CDR2 LQKENI.

The chain has TRBV6-5 and TRBJ2-5, with a tentative D call TRBD1 (7 bases). Trimming stripped 5 bases from V and 5 bases from J, with 18 bases between. The CDR3 covers 15 residues. Germline assignment: CDR1 MNHEY and CDR2 SVGAGI. This CDR3 reads CASSKTGRSWETQYF. The CDR3 DNA sequence: TGTGCCAGCAGTAAGACAGGGAGGTCATGGGAGACCCAGTACTTC.